The sequence of this TCR beta chain was determined in a study of blood T cell repertoires in COVID-19 (dated by TCRdb to 2018 to 2021). Context from the whole study: Samples covering the acute and convalescent phases of COVID-19 were provided by collaborators in the United States, Italy and Spain. The material from the prospective study consisted of cDNA or gDNA derived from T cells, B-cell-depleted T cells, or PBMCs. Sample metadata almost always included a de-identified subject ID, COVID-19 status, age in years and sex. The repertoires were released in a freely available public database meant as a resource for research on the immune response to SARS-CoV-2. Subjects who had been exposed to COVID-19, were actively infected with it, or had recovered from it provided the deeply sampled blood TCRbeta repertoires that made up the dataset. The samples were drawn from two sources: the first 160 participants of the ongoing ImmuneRACE study, and over 950 subjects contributed by 6 global collaborators. Where available, HLA class I and class II types were obtained from metadata supplied by the sample provider rather than from assay-based typing. The research as a whole found: Clinical and demographic metadata were provided uncurated, with the amount varying by source and participant.

TCRbeta CDR3 regions were amplified from genomic DNA using the immunoSEQ Assay, a bias-controlled multiplex PCR. As for the original processing: The number of nucleated cells in each sample was estimated by amplification of reference gene primers within the assay. Sequence reads were collapsed and filtered to measure the absolute abundance of every unique TCRbeta CDR3 rearrangement. For each sample, productive Simpson clonality was calculated by taking the square root of Simpson's diversity index across productive rearrangements. Not all clones reach the TCRdb copy of this immuneACCESS table, which keeps in-frame sequences only. Checked studies attribute under half of the gap to unresolved V genes and leave the rest unexplained. V and J calls and clone size are as listed in that table; D and trimming were resolved from the DNA. This sample gives 70,000 to 85,000 clones in total; 80% to 90% of them show up just once. The top ten clones comprise 15% to 17% of the sample.

Concerning this clone: Its antigen target is currently unknown. The input lacks base qualities; no much larger clone sits a single base away.

Each collaborating institution followed its own protocols to collect whole blood in K2EDTA tubes. Collaborator samples were shipped for TCRbeta analysis as frozen whole blood, isolated PBMCs, or DNA extracted from either sample type. CDR1 LGHNA and CDR2 YSLEER are derived from the germline V gene. Including cysteine and phenylalanine, the CDR3 has 17 amino acids. Kept here is only the CDR3 DNA, which spans 51 bases and is read in frame from base 1. V drops 4 bases and J drops 0 bases, leaving 18 bases in between. The receptor was derived from a woman older than 75 with acute or convalescent COVID-19. The sequenced sample was peripheral blood. This sequence uses TRBV4-3 and TRBJ1-2, with the identity of the D gene unclear. The CDR3 has the sequence CASSRDLIFPSNYGYTF. In nucleotides, the sequence is TGCGCCAGCAGCCGAGACCTTATATTTCCCTCTAACTATGGCTACACCTTC.